The T cell receptor beta chain described here comes from a study of tumor T cells in aggressive B-cell lymphoma (dated by TCRdb to about 2017). This clone was found once. Its cognate antigen has yet to be identified. No base qualities exist here, and no much larger clone lies one base off it. From a lookup of the germline V gene, CDR1 and CDR2 are MDHEN and SYDVKM. V is cut by 6 bases and J by 8 bases, and the space between the germline ends is 10 bases. Measured from the cysteine to the phenylalanine, the CDR3 is 11 residues long. Only CDR3 DNA is held: 33 bases, read in frame from base 1. The library was made by the immunoSEQ multiplex PCR assay. In its TCRdb copy, this immuneACCESS table keeps in-frame sequences only and misses some clones. Where compared with another copy, unresolved V genes explain less than half of these, and the others have no known cause. The sample yields fewer than 7,000 clones; more than 75% were counted once. The ten largest clones take up roughly 2.8% of the sample.

The source is an adult with diffuse large B cell lymphoma. Sequencing input: tumor tissue. The sequence is built from TRBV28 and TRBJ1-2; the D gene assignment is ambiguous. The encoded CDR3 is CASRKTYGYTF. The DNA is as follows: TGTGCCAGCAGGAAGACATACGGCTACACCTTC.